The 10 T cell receptor beta chains presented below share a single source sample, sequenced in a study of CD8 T cells in ankylosing spondylitis. Study outcomes and limitations: Typical of ankylosing spondylitis blood, it appeared, was a TCR beta motif of seven to nine highly homologous variants.

Via MiXCR, TCRdb re-called the 5' RACE reads, giving one row per CDR3 protein. Among 450,000 or so distinct CDR3 sequences listed, around 26% were seen once. These TCRs' antigens remain unknown. Specimen: blood, either unsorted or a sorted T cell fraction (not recorded which). The source of these receptors is a male donor with ankylosing spondylitis.

The chain couples TRBV7-9 to TRBJ2-1; 9 bases are shared with TRBD1. Trimming took 0 bases from V and 7 from J; bases not matched to a gene: 7. Per germline, CDR1 SEHNR and CDR2 FQNEAQ (reference sequence). The CDR3 spans 16 residues. CDR3: CASSLARTGGGNEQFF. CDR3 in DNA: TGTGCCAGCAGCTTAGCGCGAACAGGGGGCGGGAATGAGCAGTTCTTC. The full variable domain, its missing parts supplied by reference TRBV7-9 and TRBJ2-1, is DTGVSQNPRHKITKRGQNVTFRCDPISEHNRLYWYRQTLGQGPEFLTYFQNEAQLEKSRLLSDRFSAERPKGSFSTLEIQRTEQGDSAMYLCASSLARTGGGNEQFFGPGTRLTVL.

This clonotype has only one observation. This sequence joins TRBV5-1 and TRBJ2-7, with 9 bases matching TRBD1. This CDR3 has 14 residues. Losses at the gene ends were 0 bases for V and 5 bases for J; bases not matched to a gene: 3. The germline V gene has CDR1 SGHRS and CDR2 YFSETQ. The CDR3 coding sequence is TGCGCCAGCAGCTTGGCTTACAGGGGGCACGAGCAGTACGTC. Its protein product is CASSLAYRGHEQYV.

This clonotype appeared a few times. The V call is TRBV29-1, the J call TRBJ1-2; no firm D call. The CDR3 is made up of 14 amino acids. Per germline, CDR1 SQVTM and CDR2 ANQGSEA. V was trimmed by 3 bases and J by 6 bases, leaving 17 bases between them. CDR3 in DNA: TGCAGCGTTGAGACGCTGGGAGGAGTGGATGGCTACACCTTC. The encoded protein is CSVETLGGVDGYTF.

This clonotype was seen at least ten times. The chain has TRBV24-1 and TRBJ1-2; D may be TRBD1 (6 bases). V was clipped by 6 bases and J by 5 bases, with 21 bases between them. The CDR3 length is 16 residues. Germline CDR1 reads KGHDR; CDR2 reads SFDVKD. CDR3 sequence reads: CATSKSGALSEYGYTF. CDR3 DNA sequence: TGTGCCACCAGTAAATCAGGGGCCCTGAGCGAATATGGCTACACCTTC.

With respect to this clonotype: A much larger clone differs from this one at a single base, so this may be a read error. This chain joins TRBV7-2 and TRBJ2-3; D is unclear. V shed 2 bases and J shed 1 base, with 7 bases lying between them. The CDR3 loop spans 14 amino acids. The germline V gene has CDR1 SGHTA and CDR2 FQGNSA. CDR3 residues: CASSLWARTDTQYF. The CDR3 coding sequence is TGTGCCAGCAGCTTATGGGCCCGCACAGATACGCAGTATTTT.

This clonotype was seen repeatedly, ten times or more. V and J are TRBV20-1 and TRBJ2-1; 12 bases agree with TRBD2. Germline lookup yields CDR1 DFQATT and CDR2 SNEGSKA (reference sequence). Trimming at V came to 1 base and at J to 4 bases, leaving 2 bases not matched to a gene. CDR3 length: 15 amino acids. CDR3 nucleotides: TGCAGTGCTAGAGGCCTAGCGGGAGGGTACAATGAGCAGTTCTTC. Translated: CSARGLAGGYNEQFF.

The sample holds a few counts of this clonotype. The rearrangement joins TRBV29-1 to TRBJ1-4; D possibly corresponds to TRBD1 (6 bases). Germline CDR1 and CDR2: SQVTM and ANQGSEA. The length of the CDR3 is 13 residues. Trimming pared 7 bases from V and 6 bases from J, leaving 15 bases between. The CDR3: CSAGRGGDEKLFF. Here the CDR3 DNA reads TGCAGCGCTGGGAGAGGGGGAGATGAAAAACTGTTTTTT.

The genes are TRBV11-2 and TRBJ2-1; 13 nucleotides agree with TRBD2. Germline CDR1 and CDR2: SGHAT and FQNNGV. J lost 9 bases, V lost 6 bases, and 8 bases had no gene match. The CDR3 has 15 amino acids. CDR3 in DNA: TGTGCCAGCAGTCTCACTAGCGGGAGGGCCAGTGAGCAGTTCTTC. Its protein is CASSLTSGRASEQFF.

This clonotype was found a few times. The chain carries TRBV3-1 and TRBJ2-5; D not certain. The V gene lost 0 bases and the J gene lost 5 bases, with 10 bases spanning the gap. The CDR3 runs 14 residues. Germline CDR1 reads LGHDT; CDR2 reads YNNKEL (reference sequence). CDR3 nucleotides: TGTGCCAGCAGCCAAGAAGCTAGGTACGAGACCCAGTACTTC. Translating it yields CASSQEARYETQYF.

This clonotype was seen more than once but under ten times. V usage is TRBV5-1 and J usage is TRBJ2-3; 10 positions agree with TRBD2. This CDR3 region has 17 residues. The ends lost 1 base at V and 2 bases at J; junction bases unmatched: 7. CDR1 and CDR2 (germline): SGHRS, YFSETQ. The CDR3 DNA is TGCGCCAGCAGCTTGACCTCTAGCGGGAGTCCCACAGATACGCAGTATTTT. Its translation: CASSLTSSGSPTDTQYF.